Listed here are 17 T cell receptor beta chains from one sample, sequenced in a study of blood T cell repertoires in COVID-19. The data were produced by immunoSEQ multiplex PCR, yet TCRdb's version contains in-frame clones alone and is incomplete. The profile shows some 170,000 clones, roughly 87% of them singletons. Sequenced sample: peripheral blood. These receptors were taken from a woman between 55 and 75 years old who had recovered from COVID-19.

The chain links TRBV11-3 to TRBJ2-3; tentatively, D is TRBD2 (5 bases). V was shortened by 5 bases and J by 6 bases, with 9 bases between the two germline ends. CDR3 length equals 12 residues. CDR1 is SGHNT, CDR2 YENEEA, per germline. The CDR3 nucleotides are TGTGCCAGCAGCAAACTAGGGGATACGCAGTATTTT. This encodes CASSKLGDTQYF. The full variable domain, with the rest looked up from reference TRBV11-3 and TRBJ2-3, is EAGVVQSPRYKIIEKKQPVAFWCNPISGHNTLYWYLQNLGQGPELLIRYENEEAVDDSQLPKDRFSAERLKGVDSTLKIQPAELGDSAVYLCASSKLGDTQYFGPGTRLTVL.

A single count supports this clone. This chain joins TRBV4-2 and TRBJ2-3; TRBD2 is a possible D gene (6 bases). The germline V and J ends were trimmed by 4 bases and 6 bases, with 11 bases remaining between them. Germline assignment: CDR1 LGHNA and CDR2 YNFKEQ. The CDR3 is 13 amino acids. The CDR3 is CASSPNAGDTQYF. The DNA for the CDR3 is TGTGCCAGCAGCCCGAACGCGGGGGATACGCAGTATTTT.

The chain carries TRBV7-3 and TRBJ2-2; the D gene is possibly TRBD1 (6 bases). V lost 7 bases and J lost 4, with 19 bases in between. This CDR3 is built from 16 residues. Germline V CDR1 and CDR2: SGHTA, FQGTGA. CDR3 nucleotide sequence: TGTGCCAGCAAAATAACAGGGAAGGAGGTCACCGGGGAGCTGTTTTTT. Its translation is CASKITGKEVTGELFF.

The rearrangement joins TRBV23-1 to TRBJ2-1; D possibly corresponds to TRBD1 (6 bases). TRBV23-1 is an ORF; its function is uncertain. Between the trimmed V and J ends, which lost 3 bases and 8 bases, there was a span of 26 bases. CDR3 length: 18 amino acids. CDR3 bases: TGCGCCAGCAGTCAGGCCCCGACGGGAACAGGGAAGTGGTATGAGCAGTTCTTC. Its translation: CASSQAPTGTGKWYEQFF.

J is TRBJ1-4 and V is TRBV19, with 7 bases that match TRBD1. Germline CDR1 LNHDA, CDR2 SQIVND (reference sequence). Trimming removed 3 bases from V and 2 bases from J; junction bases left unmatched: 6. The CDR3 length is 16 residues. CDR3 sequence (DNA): TGTGCCAGTAGTATTTTCGCAGGGGGGACTAATGAAAAACTGTTTTTT. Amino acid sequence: CASSIFAGGTNEKLFF. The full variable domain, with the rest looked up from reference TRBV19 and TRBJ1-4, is DGGITQSPKYLFRKEGQNVTLSCEQNLNHDAMYWYRQDPGQGLRLIYYSQIVNDFQKGDIAEGYSVSREKKESFPLTVTSAQKNPTAFYLCASSIFAGGTNEKLFFGSGTQLSVL.

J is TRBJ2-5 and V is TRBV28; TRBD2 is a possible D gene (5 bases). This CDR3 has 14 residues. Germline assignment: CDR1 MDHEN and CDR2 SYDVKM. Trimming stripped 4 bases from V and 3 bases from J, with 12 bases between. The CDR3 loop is CASSSRRRKETQYF. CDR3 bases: TGTGCCAGCAGTTCCAGGAGGAGAAAAGAGACCCAGTACTTC.

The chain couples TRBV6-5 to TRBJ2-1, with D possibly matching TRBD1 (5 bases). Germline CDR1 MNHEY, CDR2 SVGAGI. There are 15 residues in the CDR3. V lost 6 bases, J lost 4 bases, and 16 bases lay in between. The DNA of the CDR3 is TGTGCCAGCAGCCCAGCCCAGGGTCTATACAATGAGCAGTTCTTC. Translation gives CASSPAQGLYNEQFF.

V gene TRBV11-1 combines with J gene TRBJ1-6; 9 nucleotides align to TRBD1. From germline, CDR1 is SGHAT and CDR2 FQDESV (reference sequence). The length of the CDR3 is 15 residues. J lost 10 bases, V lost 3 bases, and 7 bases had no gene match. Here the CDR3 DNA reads TGTGCCAGCAGCTTGACGGGACAGGGAGGGTCACCCCTCCACTTT. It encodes CASSLTGQGGSPLHF.

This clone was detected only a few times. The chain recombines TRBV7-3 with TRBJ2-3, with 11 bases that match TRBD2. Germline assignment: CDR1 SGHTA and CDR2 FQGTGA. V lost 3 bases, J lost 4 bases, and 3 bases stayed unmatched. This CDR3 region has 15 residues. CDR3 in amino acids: CASSFSGLAADTQYF. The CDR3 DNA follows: TGTGCCAGCAGCTTCTCGGGACTAGCGGCAGATACGCAGTATTTT.

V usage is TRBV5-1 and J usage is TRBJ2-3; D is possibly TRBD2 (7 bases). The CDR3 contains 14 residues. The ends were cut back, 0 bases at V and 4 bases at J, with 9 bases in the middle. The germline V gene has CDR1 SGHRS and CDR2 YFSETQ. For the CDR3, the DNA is TGCGCCAGCAGCTTGGGAGGGGGGGCAGATACGCAGTATTTT. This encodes CASSLGGGADTQYF.

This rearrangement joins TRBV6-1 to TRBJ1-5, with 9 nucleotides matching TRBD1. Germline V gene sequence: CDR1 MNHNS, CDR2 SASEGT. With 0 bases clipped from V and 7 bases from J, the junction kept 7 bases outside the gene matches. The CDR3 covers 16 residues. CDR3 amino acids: CASSEALPGQGQPQHF. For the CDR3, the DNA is TGTGCCAGCAGTGAAGCGCTTCCGGGACAGGGACAGCCCCAGCATTTT.

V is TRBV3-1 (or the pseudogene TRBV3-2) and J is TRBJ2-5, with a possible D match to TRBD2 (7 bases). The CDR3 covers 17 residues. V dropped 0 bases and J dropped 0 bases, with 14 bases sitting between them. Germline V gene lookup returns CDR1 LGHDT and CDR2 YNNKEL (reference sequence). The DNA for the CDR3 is TGTGCCAGCAGCCAAGATGGAGGGGGGGAGTACCAAGAGACCCAGTACTTC. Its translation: CASSQDGGGEYQETQYF.

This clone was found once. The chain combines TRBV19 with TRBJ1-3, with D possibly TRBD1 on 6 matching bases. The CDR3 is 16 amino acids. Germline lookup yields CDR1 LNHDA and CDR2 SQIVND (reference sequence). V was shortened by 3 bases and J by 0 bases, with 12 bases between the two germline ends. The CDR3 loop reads CASSIPWTASGNTIYF. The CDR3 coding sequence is TGTGCCAGTAGTATCCCCTGGACAGCCTCTGGAAACACCATATATTTT.

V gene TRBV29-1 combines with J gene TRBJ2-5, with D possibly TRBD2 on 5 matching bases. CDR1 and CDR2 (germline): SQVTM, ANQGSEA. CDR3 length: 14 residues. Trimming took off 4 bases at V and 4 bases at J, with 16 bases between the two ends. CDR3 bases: TGCAGCGTTGGGACTCCGGGCGGGTTAGAGACCCAGTACTTC. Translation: CSVGTPGGLETQYF. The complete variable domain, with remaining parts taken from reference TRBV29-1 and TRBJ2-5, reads SAVISQKPSRDICQRGTSLTIQCQVDSQVTMMFWYRQQPGQSLTLIATANQGSEATYESGFVIDKFPISRPNLTFSTLTVSNMSPEDSSIYLCSVGTPGGLETQYFGPGTRLLVL.

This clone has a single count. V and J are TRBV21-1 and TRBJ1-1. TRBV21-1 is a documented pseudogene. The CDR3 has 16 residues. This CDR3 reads CASSNSRGSKVSEAFF. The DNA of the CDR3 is TGTGCCAGCAGCAATTCCCGGGGTAGCAAGGTGTCTGAAGCTTTCTTT.

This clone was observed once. DNA for the CDR3: TGTGCCAGCAGTGAGGACACGATGAACACTGAAGCTTTCTTT. This encodes CASSEDTMNTEAFF. V gene TRBV6-1 combines with J gene TRBJ1-1, with D perhaps TRBD1 (5 bases). Germline V gene data show CDR1 as MNHNS and CDR2 as SASEGT. V was shortened by 3 bases and J by 0 bases, with 8 bases between the two germline ends. The CDR3 is made up of 14 amino acids.

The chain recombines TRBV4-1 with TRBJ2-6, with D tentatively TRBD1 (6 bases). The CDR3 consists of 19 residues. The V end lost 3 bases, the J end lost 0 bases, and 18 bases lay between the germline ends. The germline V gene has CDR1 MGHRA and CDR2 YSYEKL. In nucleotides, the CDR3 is TGCGCCAGCAGCCAGCCAGTGGGACACTACCTCTCTGGGGCCAACGTCCTGACTTTC. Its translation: CASSQPVGHYLSGANVLTF.